The present TCR beta chain was sequenced within a study of glioma-infiltrating T cells. Study results and caveats: Only very few CDR3 sequences appeared in both tissue and blood. Gliomas, especially low-grade, showed above-expected tissue-blood divergence; non-neoplastic patients showed below.

A remark on this clonotype: Antigen unknown.

Using RNA template, CDR3s of TCR alpha and beta were amplified with iRepertoire arm-PCR. Tissue mRNA or PBMC total RNA, roughly 100-400 ng, went into one-step reverse transcription and amplification. TCRdb redid the calling of the multiplex PCR reads with MiXCR, one entry per CDR3 protein. The data contain approximately 140,000 distinct CDR3 sequences, about 25% of them singletons. Germline V lookup: CDR1 DFQATT, CDR2 SNEGSKA (reference sequence). V lost 7 bases and J 9 bases, leaving 19 bases between the germline ends. The CDR3 is 13 amino acids. What was sequenced was glioma tissue, nonneoplastic brain tissue, or PBMCs (not recorded which). This TCR was recovered from a human donor with low-grade glioma or glioblastoma, undergoing nonglioma brain surgery, or in good health (not recorded which). V gene TRBV20-1 combines with J gene TRBJ1-5, with unresolved D. CDR3 DNA sequence: TGCAGTGTTCCGAGTCTTCAACCCGGGCCCCAGCATTTT. Translation gives CSVPSLQPGPQHF.